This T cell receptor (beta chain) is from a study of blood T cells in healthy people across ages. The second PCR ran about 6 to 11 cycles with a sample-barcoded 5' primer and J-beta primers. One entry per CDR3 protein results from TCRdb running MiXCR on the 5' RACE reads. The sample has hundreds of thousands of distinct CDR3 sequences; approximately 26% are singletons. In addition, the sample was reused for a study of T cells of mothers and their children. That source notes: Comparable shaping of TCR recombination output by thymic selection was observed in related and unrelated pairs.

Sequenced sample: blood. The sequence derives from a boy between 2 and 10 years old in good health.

In DNA form, the CDR3 reads TGTGCCAGCAGGTTTACAACCCAGGGGACTGAAGCTTTCTTT. Its translation: CASRFTTQGTEAFF. The chain joins TRBV6-5 to TRBJ1-1; a weak D match, TRBD1 (6 bases). Germline CDR1 and CDR2: MNHEY and SVGAGI. The CDR3 extends over 14 amino acids. Trimming stripped 6 bases from V and 5 bases from J, with 16 bases between.